One sample yielded the 14 T cell receptor beta chains listed below, sequenced in a study of cytomegalovirus exposure and HLA in healthy donors. The PCR ran on 60 Vbeta and 13 Jbeta primers. The method was immunoSEQ multiplex PCR; TCRdb's version includes in-frame clones alone and lacks a portion of them. The table for this sample gives around 78,000 clones. Sequences were obtained from PBMCs. These receptors were collected from a man aged 18 to 30 in good health and CMV-seropositive.

The CDR3 protein is CASSPGLASTYEQYF. In DNA, the CDR3 is TGTGCCAGCAGCCCGGGACTAGCGAGTACCTACGAGCAGTACTTC. This sequence joins TRBV5-4 and TRBJ2-7; 10 bases are a match to TRBD2. The CDR3 runs to 15 residues. In germline, CDR1 is SGHNT, CDR2 YYREEE (reference sequence). V was pared by 4 bases and J by 2 bases, with 6 bases of the junction left unmatched.

V gene TRBV6-6 combines with J gene TRBJ1-1; no reliable D call. Per the germline V gene, CDR1 is MNHNY and CDR2 is SVGAGI (reference sequence). The CDR3 extends over 12 amino acids. Trimming stripped 5 bases from V and 4 bases from J, with 8 bases between. The CDR3, as DNA: TGTGCCAGCAGTGCAGTCAGCACTGAAGCTTTCTTT. Encoded protein: CASSAVSTEAFF.

This chain connects TRBV19 to TRBJ2-7; 12 bases fit TRBD2. J gave up 5 bases and V 10 bases, and 12 bases lay outside the gene matches. This CDR3 is built from 15 residues. Germline-derived CDR1 and CDR2 are LNHDA and SQIVND (reference sequence). The CDR3 reads CATGLAGRFPHEQYF. The CDR3, as DNA: TGTGCCACCGGACTAGCGGGACGATTCCCCCACGAGCAGTACTTC.

This sequence joins TRBV6-6 and TRBJ2-1, with no clear D. Germline lookup yields CDR1 MNHNY and CDR2 SVGAGI (reference sequence). The CDR3 runs to 14 residues. The ends were cut back, 0 bases at V and 3 bases at J, with 6 bases in the middle. In DNA form, the CDR3 reads TGTGCCAGCAGTTACTCGTCAGGCTACAATGAGCAGTTCTTC. This sequence encodes CASSYSSGYNEQFF.

The chain joins TRBV27 to TRBJ2-7, with D tentatively TRBD2 (6 bases). V lost 3 bases and J lost 9, with 18 bases in between. The germline V gene encodes CDR1 MNHEY and CDR2 SMNVEV (reference sequence). The CDR3 consists of 14 residues. As DNA, the CDR3 is TGTGCCAGCAGTTTTAGTTTTTCGGGGGTAGGGCAGTACTTC. Translation: CASSFSFSGVGQYF.

The chain is built from TRBV18 and TRBJ2-7; the D is unclear. CDR1 KGHSH and CDR2 LQKENI come from the germline V gene. The CDR3 totals 14 residues. Trimming cost V 0 bases and J 0 bases, with 6 bases left between them. CDR3 in DNA: TGTGCCAGCTCACCACCCACAGACTCCTACGAGCAGTACTTC. It is translated as CASSPPTDSYEQYF.

The chain has TRBV29-1 and TRBJ2-5, with 7 bases matching TRBD2. The assigned J gene may be wrong: the sequence end matches TRBJ2-7 better. Germline CDR1 is SQVTM and CDR2 is ANQGSEA. This CDR3 spans 14 amino acids. The CDR3 region has the DNA TGCAGCGTTGGTCTAGCGGTAGTCCCCTACGAGCAGTACTTC. As protein: CSVGLAVVPYEQYF.

The rearrangement links TRBV18 to TRBJ2-4; 7 positions match TRBD1. The V gene end was trimmed by 8 bases and the J gene end by 0 bases; junction bases not matched to a gene: 10. The CDR3 consists of 16 residues. The V gene's germline CDR1 is KGHSH and CDR2 LQKENI. The CDR3 nucleotides are TGTGCCAGCGGGACAGCCCAAACCCAAGCCAAAAACATTCAGTACTTC. Translation: CASGTAQTQAKNIQYF.

V and J are TRBV5-1 and TRBJ2-1; 13 bases fit TRBD2. The ends lost 0 bases at V and 0 bases at J; junction bases unmatched: 6. Germline V gene data show CDR1 as SGHRS and CDR2 as YFSETQ. The CDR3 length is 19 residues. DNA of the CDR3: TGCGCCAGCAGCTTGGAGCGACTAGCGGGGGGCAGCTCCTACAATGAGCAGTTCTTC. Amino acids: CASSLERLAGGSSYNEQFF.

The chain uses TRBV4-1 and TRBJ1-5; 11 nucleotides line up with TRBD1. The germline gives CDR1 MGHRA, CDR2 YSYEKL. V dropped 0 bases and J dropped 0; count of bases not matched to a gene: 4. This CDR3 is 18 amino acids long. The CDR3 reads CASSQDPGQGASNQPQHF. The CDR3 bases are TGCGCCAGCAGCCAAGACCCCGGACAGGGGGCTAGCAATCAGCCCCAGCATTTT.

This rearrangement joins TRBV5-4 to TRBJ2-7; 7 bases line up with TRBD1. Germline V lookup: CDR1 SGHNT, CDR2 YYREEE (reference sequence). This CDR3 region has 13 residues. J gave up 3 bases and V 4 bases, and 4 bases lay outside the gene matches. CDR3 DNA: TGTGCCAGCAGCATTGGGACAGTCTACGAGCAGTACTTC. Its translation is CASSIGTVYEQYF. Variable domain in full (rest from reference TRBV5-4 and TRBJ2-7): ETGVTQSPTHLIKTRGQQVTLRCSSQSGHNTVSWYQQALGQGPQFIFQYYREEENGRGNFPPRFSGLQFPNYSSELNVNALELDDSALYLCASSIGTVYEQYFGPGTRLTVT.

This chain uses TRBV19 with TRBJ1-4; the D is unclear. Trimming stripped 5 bases from V and 4 bases from J, with 11 bases between. Germline V gene data show CDR1 as LNHDA and CDR2 as SQIVND (reference sequence). The CDR3 runs 14 residues. CDR3 sequence reads: CASSRQAVNEKLFF. DNA for the CDR3: TGTGCCAGTAGTCGACAAGCAGTTAATGAAAAACTGTTTTTT.

The genes are TRBV19 and TRBJ1-5; possibly TRBD1 for D (5 bases). V was clipped by 7 bases and J by 2 bases, with 9 bases between them. The CDR3 has 13 amino acids. Germline CDR1 LNHDA, CDR2 SQIVND (reference sequence). The CDR3 loop is CASTGGGNQPQHF. The CDR3 DNA follows: TGTGCCAGTACCGGGGGTGGCAATCAGCCCCAGCATTTT.

This chain links TRBV6-5 with TRBJ1-5; D remains unclear. V shed 5 bases and J shed 6 bases, with 14 bases lying between them. This CDR3 region has 14 residues. In germline, CDR1 is MNHEY, CDR2 SVGAGI. CDR3 nucleotides: TGTGCCAGCAGTCCCTACTTAGAGGGTCAGCCCCAGCATTTT. Translated: CASSPYLEGQPQHF.